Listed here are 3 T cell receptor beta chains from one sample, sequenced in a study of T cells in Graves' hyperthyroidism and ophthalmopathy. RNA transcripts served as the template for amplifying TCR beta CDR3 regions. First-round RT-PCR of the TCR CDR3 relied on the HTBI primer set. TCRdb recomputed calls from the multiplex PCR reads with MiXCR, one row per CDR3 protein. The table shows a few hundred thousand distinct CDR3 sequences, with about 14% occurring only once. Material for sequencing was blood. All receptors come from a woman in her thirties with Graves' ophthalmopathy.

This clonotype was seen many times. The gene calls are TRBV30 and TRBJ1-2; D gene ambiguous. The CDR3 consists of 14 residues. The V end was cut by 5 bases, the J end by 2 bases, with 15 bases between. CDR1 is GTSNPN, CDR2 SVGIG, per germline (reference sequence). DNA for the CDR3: TGTGCCTGGGGGTCCTGGACGGCCAACTATGGCTACACCTTC. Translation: CAWGSWTANYGYTF.

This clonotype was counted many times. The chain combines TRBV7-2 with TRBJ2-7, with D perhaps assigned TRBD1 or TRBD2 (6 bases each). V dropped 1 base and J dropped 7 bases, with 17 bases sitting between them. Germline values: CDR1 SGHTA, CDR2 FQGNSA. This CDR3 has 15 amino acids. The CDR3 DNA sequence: TGTGCCAGCAGCTTAGATCGGGGGCCGGTAGGGGAGCAGTACTTC. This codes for CASSLDRGPVGEQYF.

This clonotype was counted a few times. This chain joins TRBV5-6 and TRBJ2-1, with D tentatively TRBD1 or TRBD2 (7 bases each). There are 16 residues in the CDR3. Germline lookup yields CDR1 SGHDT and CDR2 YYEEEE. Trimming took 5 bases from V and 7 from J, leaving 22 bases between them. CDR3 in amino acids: CASRGSGGGAQNEQFF. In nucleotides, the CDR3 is TGTGCCAGCAGGGGCTCAGGGGGGGGGGCACAGAATGAGCAGTTCTTC.